The TCR beta chain described here comes from a study of lymphopenia after photon versus proton radiotherapy. Germline CDR1 is MGHRA and CDR2 is YSYEKL. V gave up 0 bases and J gave up 1 base, with 7 bases separating them. CDR3 size: 15 residues. Sequencing used immunoSEQ multiplex PCR; TCRdb keeps in-frame clones, though not all of them. The sample includes about 35,000 clones, 80% to 95% of them seen just once. The chain is built from TRBV4-1 and TRBJ1-3, with a tentative D call TRBD1 (5 bases). The sequence came from a man aged 55 to 70 with cholangiocarcinoma. This specimen consisted of peripheral blood, obtained from a patient treated with photon-based radiotherapy. CDR3 protein: CASSQDRVSGNTIYF. The CDR3, as DNA: TGCGCCAGCAGCCAAGACAGGGTGTCTGGAAACACCATATATTTT.